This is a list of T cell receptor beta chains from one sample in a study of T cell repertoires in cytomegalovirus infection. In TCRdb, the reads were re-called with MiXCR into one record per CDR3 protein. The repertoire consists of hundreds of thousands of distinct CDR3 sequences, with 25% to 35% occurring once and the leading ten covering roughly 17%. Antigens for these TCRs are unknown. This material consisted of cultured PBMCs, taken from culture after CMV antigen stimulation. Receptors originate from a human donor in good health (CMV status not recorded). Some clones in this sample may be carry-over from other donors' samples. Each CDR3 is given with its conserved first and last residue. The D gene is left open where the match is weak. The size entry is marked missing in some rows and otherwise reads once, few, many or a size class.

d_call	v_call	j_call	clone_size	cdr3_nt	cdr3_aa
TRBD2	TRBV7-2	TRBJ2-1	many	TGTGCCAGCCGGGCGGCGGGGGAGAATGAGCAGTTCTTC	CASRAAGENEQFF
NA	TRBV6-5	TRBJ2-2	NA	TGTGCCAGCAGTTACGGCAGCTACACCGGGGAGCTGTTTTTT	CASSYGSYTGELFF
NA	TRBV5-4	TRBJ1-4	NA	TGTGCCAGCAGCGAGGACAGAGCTAATGAAAAACTGTTTTTT	CASSEDRANEKLFF
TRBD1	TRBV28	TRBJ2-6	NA	TGTGCCAGCAGCCTAAGACAGGGCCTCTCTGGGGCCAACGTCCTGACTTTC	CASSLRQGLSGANVLTF
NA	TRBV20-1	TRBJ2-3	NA	TGCAGTGCTAGGACGAGGGCAGATACGCAGTATTTT	CSARTRADTQYF
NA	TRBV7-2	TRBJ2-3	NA	TGTGCCAGCAGCTTAGCGTTCGGGTCAGATACGCAGTATTTT	CASSLAFGSDTQYF
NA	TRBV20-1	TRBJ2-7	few	TGCAGTGCTAGCGGCATCCGGGACCAGGCCTACGAGCAGTACTTC	CSASGIRDQAYEQYF
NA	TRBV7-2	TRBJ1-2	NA	TGTGCCAGCAGCTTTAAGCCGCCCGGAGGCTACACCTTC	CASSFKPPGGYTF
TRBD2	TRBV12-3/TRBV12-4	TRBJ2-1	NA	TGTGCCAGCAGTCCTAGCGGGGACATCTACAATGAGCAGTTCTTC	CASSPSGDIYNEQFF
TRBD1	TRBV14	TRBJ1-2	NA	TGTGCCAGCAGCCACCCCGGGACAGCGAGTGCCTACACCTTC	CASSHPGTASAYTF
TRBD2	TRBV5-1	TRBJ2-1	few	TGCGCCAGCAGCCTGATTAGCGGGAGCGAGCAGTTCTTC	CASSLISGSEQFF
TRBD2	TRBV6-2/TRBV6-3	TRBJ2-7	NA	TGTGCCAGCAGTTCCGGACTAGCGCCCGAGCAGTACTTC	CASSSGLAPEQYF
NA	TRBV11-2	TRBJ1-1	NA	TGTGCCAGCAGCTTAGATGTTGCGGGGACTGAAGCTTTCTTT	CASSLDVAGTEAFF
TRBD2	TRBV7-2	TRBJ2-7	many	TGTGCCAGCAGCTCCCTGGGAGTAGCGGGAGGCTACGAGCAGTACTTC	CASSSLGVAGGYEQYF
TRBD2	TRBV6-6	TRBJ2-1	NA	TGTGCCAGCAGTTACTCTACTAGCGTGTTGTACAATGAGCAGTTCTTC	CASSYSTSVLYNEQFF
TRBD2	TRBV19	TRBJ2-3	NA	TGTGCCAGTAGTATGATTTCTAGCGGGTCAGATACGCAGTATTTT	CASSMISSGSDTQYF
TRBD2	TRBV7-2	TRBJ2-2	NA	TGTGCCAGCAGCCGCCAATCTGGACGGGGGGCCGGGGAGCTGTTTTTT	CASSRQSGRGAGELFF
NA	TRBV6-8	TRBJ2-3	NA	TGTGCCAGCAGTTTACTAGCAGTCCTGCCAACAGATACGCAGTATTTT	CASSLLAVLPTDTQYF